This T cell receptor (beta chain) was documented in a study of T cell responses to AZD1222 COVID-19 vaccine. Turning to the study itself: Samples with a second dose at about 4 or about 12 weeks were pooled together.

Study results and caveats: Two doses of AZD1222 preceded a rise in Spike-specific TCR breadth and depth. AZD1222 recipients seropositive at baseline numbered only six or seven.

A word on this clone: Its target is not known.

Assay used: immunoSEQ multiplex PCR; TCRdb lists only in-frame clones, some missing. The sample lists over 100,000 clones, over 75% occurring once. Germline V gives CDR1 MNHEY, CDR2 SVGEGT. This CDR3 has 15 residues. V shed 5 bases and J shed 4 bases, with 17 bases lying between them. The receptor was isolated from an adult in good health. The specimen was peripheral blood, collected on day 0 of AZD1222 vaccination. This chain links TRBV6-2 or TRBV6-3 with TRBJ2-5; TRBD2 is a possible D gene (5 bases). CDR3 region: CASSTTPSSGETQYF. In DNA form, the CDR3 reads TGTGCCAGCAGTACAACCCCTTCCAGCGGAGAGACCCAGTACTTC.